This entry lists 4 T cell receptor beta chains sequenced from one sample in a study of blood T cell repertoires in COVID-19. Repertoires were generated with immunoSEQ multiplex PCR, while TCRdb's copy carries only in-frame clones and drops some. The repertoire holds roughly 39,000 clones, with roughly nine tenths as singletons. Sequencing was carried out using peripheral blood. The receptors stem from a human donor in a cohort sampled during active COVID-19.

The gene calls are TRBV28 and TRBJ2-1; 12 positions match TRBD2. The CDR3 is 21 residues long. After removal of 1 base from V and 1 base from J, the junction contained 14 bases not matched to a gene. The V gene's germline CDR1 is MDHEN and CDR2 SYDVKM. CDR3 in amino acids: CASSLFPLAGGRGKSYNEQFF. The CDR3 region has the DNA TGTGCCAGCAGTTTATTCCCCCTAGCGGGGGGGCGGGGCAAATCCTACAATGAGCAGTTCTTC.

The chain combines TRBV28 with TRBJ2-3; 7 bases align to TRBD1. The CDR3 totals 15 residues. Germline-derived CDR1 and CDR2 are MDHEN and SYDVKM. V gave up 6 bases and J gave up 4 bases; unmatched junction bases: 10. This chain's CDR3 is CASRYRGVRADTQYF. In DNA form, the CDR3 reads TGTGCCAGCAGATACAGGGGAGTAAGAGCAGATACGCAGTATTTT.

V gene TRBV7-2 combines with J gene TRBJ1-1, with unresolved D. Looked up from germline, CDR1 is SGHTA and CDR2 is FQGNSA. The length of the CDR3 is 16 residues. With 0 bases removed from V and 4 bases from J, the gap between germline ends came to 15 bases. The CDR3 DNA follows: TGTGCCAGCAGCTTAGCGCGCTGGGCCGGAGGCACTGAAGCTTTCTTT. This encodes CASSLARWAGGTEAFF.

This clone was observed once. The chain combines TRBV29-1 with TRBJ2-3, with a tentative D call TRBD1 (6 bases). Trimming removed 4 bases from V and 0 bases from J, with 11 bases in between. The CDR3 consists of 14 residues. Germline CDR1 is SQVTM and CDR2 is ANQGSEA. CDR3 sequence (DNA): TGCAGCGTTGCCCGGACAGCTAGCACAGATACGCAGTATTTT. Translating gives CSVARTASTDTQYF.